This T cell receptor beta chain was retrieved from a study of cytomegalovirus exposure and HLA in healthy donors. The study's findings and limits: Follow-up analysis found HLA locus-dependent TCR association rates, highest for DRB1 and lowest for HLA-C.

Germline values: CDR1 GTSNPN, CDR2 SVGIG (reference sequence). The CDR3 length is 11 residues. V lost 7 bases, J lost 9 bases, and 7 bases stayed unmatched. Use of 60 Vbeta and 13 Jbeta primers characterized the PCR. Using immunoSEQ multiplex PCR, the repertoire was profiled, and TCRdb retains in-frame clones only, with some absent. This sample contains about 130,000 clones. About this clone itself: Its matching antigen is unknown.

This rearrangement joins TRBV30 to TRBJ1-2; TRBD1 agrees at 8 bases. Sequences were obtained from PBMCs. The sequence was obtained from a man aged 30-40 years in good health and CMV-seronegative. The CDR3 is CALDQGARYTF. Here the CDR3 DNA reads TGTGCCTTAGACCAGGGGGCCCGCTACACCTTC.